The clone carrying this T cell receptor beta chain has a count of ten or more. The same CDR3 arises from other DNA sequences in this sample as well. Every contributor of samples was a Caucasian grown-up residing in Nashville, Tennessee. Both subsets, CD45RA+ naive and CD45RA-negative memory, were split from the CD4+ cells. The assay used deep level. Once extracted for a subset, genomic DNA was divided evenly among several immunoSEQ plates. Repertoires were generated with immunoSEQ multiplex PCR, while TCRdb's copy carries only in-frame clones and drops some. The table records approximately 720,000 clones, 60% to 80% of them present only once. This sample is drawn from a study of shared clonotypes between healthy human individuals. This CDR3 is built from 13 residues. The germline CDR1 and CDR2 sequences are SGHRS and YFSETQ. With V trimmed by 2 bases and J by 4 bases, 2 bases remained unmatched.

The TCR comes from a woman aged 30 to 39 in good health. V usage is TRBV5-1 and J usage is TRBJ1-1, with 7 bases matching TRBD1. Material for sequencing was memory CD4+ T cells sorted from blood. Subset defined: CD45RA-negative fraction. The CDR3 is CASSLGQVTEAFF. The DNA for the CDR3 is TGCGCCAGCAGCTTAGGACAGGTCACTGAAGCTTTCTTT. The complete variable domain, with remaining parts taken from reference TRBV5-1 and TRBJ1-1, reads KAGVTQTPRYLIKTRGQQVTLSCSPISGHRSVSWYQQTPGQGLQFLFEYFSETQRNKGNFPGRFSGRQFSNSRSEMNVSTLELGDSALYLCASSLGQVTEAFFGQGTRLTVV.